The 30 T cell receptor beta chains below all came from one sample that was sequenced in a study of CD8 T cells in ankylosing spondylitis. TCRdb processed the 5' RACE reads anew with MiXCR; each CDR3 protein has one entry. The table lists a few hundred thousand distinct CDR3 sequences, roughly 25% of them singletons. Sequencing used blood, either unsorted or a sorted T cell fraction (not recorded which). The receptors derive from a male donor with ankylosing spondylitis or in good health (not recorded which).

This clonotype was seen at least ten times. V usage is TRBV20-1 and J usage is TRBJ2-3; the D is unclear. CDR1 and CDR2 (germline): DFQATT, SNEGSKA (reference sequence). V dropped 0 bases and J dropped 6 bases, with 13 bases sitting between them. This CDR3 comprises 14 residues. CDR3 coding DNA: TGCAGTGCTAGAGATAGTCGGCAGGAGGATACGCAGTATTTT. It yields the protein CSARDSRQEDTQYF.

The genes are TRBV29-1 and TRBJ2-2; D unclear. The V gene's germline CDR1 is SQVTM and CDR2 ANQGSEA. The CDR3 spans 17 residues. V lost 0 bases to trimming and J lost 0 bases, with 14 bases between them. CDR3 nucleotide sequence: TGCAGCGTTGAAGATCCGCAGACTGCAGCGAACACCGGGGAGCTGTTTTTT. Translating gives CSVEDPQTAANTGELFF.

Many counts were recorded for this clonotype. This chain connects TRBV12-3 or TRBV12-4 to TRBJ1-5; D might be TRBD1 (5 bases). This CDR3 is built from 15 residues. The germline V and J ends were trimmed by 6 bases and 3 bases, with 15 bases remaining between them. The CDR3 nucleotides are TGTGCCAGCAGCCGAGGGGAGTCCTTCAATCAGCCCCAGCATTTT. It translates to CASSRGESFNQPQHF.

This chain links TRBV7-2 with TRBJ2-7, with D tentatively TRBD2 (6 bases). The CDR3 sequence is 15 residues long. The V end was cut by 1 base, the J end by 2 bases, with 12 bases between. In germline, CDR1 is SGHTA, CDR2 FQGNSA. The CDR3 nucleotides read TGTGCCAGCAGCTTAGGCGGGATACTAGCCTACGAGCAGTACTTC. Protein product: CASSLGGILAYEQYF.

This clonotype was picked up many times. The V call is TRBV9, the J call TRBJ2-7, with unresolved D. The CDR3 totals 15 residues. Germline CDR1 SGDLS, CDR2 YYNGEE. V gave up 0 bases and J gave up 6 bases, with 16 bases separating them. The chain's CDR3 is CASSVALQRSAEQYF. The CDR3 DNA follows: TGTGCCAGCAGCGTAGCTCTCCAGCGTTCGGCCGAGCAGTACTTC.

This clonotype came up a few times. The rearrangement links TRBV20-1 to TRBJ2-2; D might be TRBD1 (5 bases). This CDR3 comprises 14 residues. Germline V gives CDR1 DFQATT, CDR2 SNEGSKA (reference sequence). The ends were cut back, 6 bases at V and 3 bases at J, with 14 bases in the middle. The CDR3 DNA is TGCAGTGCGCGTCCCGGACAACACACCGGGGAGCTGTTTTTT. It yields the protein CSARPGQHTGELFF.

The genes are TRBV6-5 and TRBJ1-1; D is unresolved. Germline CDR1 and CDR2: MNHEY and SVGAGI. Trimming removed 2 bases at V and 1 base at J, with 5 bases between. The CDR3 loop spans 13 amino acids. The DNA for the CDR3 is TGTGCCAGCAGTTACATCGGGAACACTGAAGCTTTCTTT. It codes for CASSYIGNTEAFF.

This clonotype came up a few times. The chain couples TRBV12-3 or TRBV12-4 to TRBJ1-6; 7 bases line up with TRBD1. Losses at the gene ends were 9 bases for V and 11 bases for J; bases not matched to a gene: 7. The CDR3 is 12 residues long. The CDR3 DNA reads TGTGCCAGTACCGAAGACAGGGCACCCCTCCACTTT. Its protein product is CASTEDRAPLHF.

The genes are TRBV9 and TRBJ2-2, with D unclear. Germline CDR1 and CDR2: SGDLS and YYNGEE. This CDR3 has 12 amino acids. V lost 4 bases, J lost 6 bases, and 7 bases lay in between. The CDR3 DNA sequence: TGTGCCAGCAGCCTCAAGGCCGGGGAGCTGTTTTTT. Its protein product is CASSLKAGELFF.

This clonotype has only a few counts. The V gene is TRBV29-1, the J gene TRBJ2-2; weak D call: TRBD1 (6 bases). The CDR3 totals 15 residues. The germline gives CDR1 SQVTM, CDR2 ANQGSEA. Trimming stripped 6 bases from V and 3 bases from J, with 17 bases between. The CDR3 DNA follows: TGCAGCGTCCCCGGGACACGGCCGGACACCGGGGAGCTGTTTTTT. Amino acids: CSVPGTRPDTGELFF.

This clonotype was observed a few times. The V gene is TRBV10-3, the J gene TRBJ2-1; 10 nucleotides agree with TRBD2. J gave up 6 bases and V 7 bases, and 9 bases lay outside the gene matches. This CDR3 is built from 15 residues. Germline values: CDR1 ENHRY, CDR2 SYGVKD. Written as DNA, the CDR3 is TGTGCCATCACCGAAAGCGGGGGGGGTAGCAATGAGCAGTTCTTC. Translated, it gives CAITESGGGSNEQFF.

The J gene is TRBJ2-7, the V gene TRBV18; 10 bases align to TRBD1. The CDR3 has 19 residues. V shed 3 bases and J 4 bases; nucleotides not matched to a gene: 18. Germline V gene data show CDR1 as KGHSH and CDR2 as LQKENI. CDR3 sequence reads: CASSPLQRTGGSVGYEQYF. CDR3 sequence (DNA): TGTGCCAGCTCACCTCTACAACGGACAGGGGGTTCCGTTGGTTACGAGCAGTACTTC.

The chain links TRBV29-1 to TRBJ2-7; weak D call: TRBD1 (6 bases). Germline V gene data show CDR1 as SQVTM and CDR2 as ANQGSEA. The V and J ends lost 2 bases and 5 bases respectively, with 13 bases between them. The CDR3 is made up of 13 amino acids. CDR3 residues: CSVEQFQGNEQYF. CDR3 nucleotides: TGCAGCGTTGAACAGTTTCAGGGGAACGAGCAGTACTTC.

The chain carries TRBV20-1 and TRBJ2-2; weak D call: TRBD1 (5 bases). This CDR3 is built from 15 residues. Trimming shortened V by 6 bases and J by 1 base, and 15 bases separated the two germline ends. Germline loops: CDR1 DFQATT, CDR2 SNEGSKA (reference sequence). The CDR3 nucleotides read TGCAGTGCAAGAACTACACAGGTGAACACCGGGGAGCTGTTTTTT. The encoded protein is CSARTTQVNTGELFF.

The table lists this clonotype with a few counts. The V and J genes are TRBV6-1 and TRBJ2-1, with 9 bases fitting TRBD1. After removal of 7 bases from V and 9 bases from J, the junction contained 10 bases not matched to a gene. CDR3 size: 14 residues. Germline V gives CDR1 MNHNS, CDR2 SASEGT. The CDR3 bases are TGTGCCAGCAAAGTACAGGGGGCGGGTGGTGAGCAGTTCTTC. This encodes CASKVQGAGGEQFF.

This clonotype has just a few counts. The CDR3 DNA follows: TGTGCCAGCAGTTACGGACAGGGGTGGAACACCATATATTTT. Its protein product is CASSYGQGWNTIYF. The V and J genes are TRBV6-5 and TRBJ1-3; TRBD1 matches 9 bases. Per germline, CDR1 MNHEY and CDR2 SVGAGI. The V segment lost 2 bases and the J segment 7 bases; nucleotides outside the gene matches: 3. The CDR3 is made up of 14 amino acids.

This clonotype showed up many times. J is TRBJ2-1 and V is TRBV20-1; weak D call: TRBD2 (6 bases). CDR3 length: 16 amino acids. CDR1 is DFQATT, CDR2 SNEGSKA, per germline (reference sequence). Trimming pared 0 bases from V and 0 bases from J, leaving 12 bases between. The CDR3 coding sequence is TGCAGTGCTAGAGATAGCACCGGGAGCTCCTACAATGAGCAGTTCTTC. As protein: CSARDSTGSSYNEQFF.

With respect to this clonotype: The junction departs from germline at one end; a sequencing error may be responsible. This sequence joins TRBV18 and TRBJ2-1, with a possible D match to TRBD1 (6 bases). The CDR3 has 16 amino acids. Germline V gene lookup returns CDR1 KGHSH and CDR2 LQKENI. CDR3 residues: CASSPPTGRGYNEQFF. The CDR3 DNA sequence: TGTGCCAGCTCGCCACCCACAGGGCGCGGGTACAATGAGCAGTTCTTC.

The CDR3 protein is CASSPTGTGTEAFF. Written as DNA, the CDR3 is TGTGCCAGCAGTCCGACAGGGACGGGCACTGAAGCTTTCTTT. The rearrangement uses TRBV12-3 or TRBV12-4 and TRBJ1-1; TRBD1 agrees at 7 bases. This CDR3 is 14 amino acids long. V shed 5 bases, J shed 4 bases, and the junction held 7 bases outside the gene matches.

The chain couples TRBV12-3 or TRBV12-4 to TRBJ2-1; D gene ambiguous. The germline V and J ends were trimmed by 5 bases and 10 bases, with 6 bases remaining between them. The CDR3 has 10 residues. CDR3 bases: TGTGCCAGCAGTATACGGGAGCAGTTCTTC. This sequence encodes CASSIREQFF.

V usage is TRBV12-3 or TRBV12-4 and J usage is TRBJ2-7; TRBD1 is a possible D gene (5 bases). The CDR3 spans 14 residues. With 8 bases removed from V and 5 bases from J, the gap between germline ends came to 19 bases. The CDR3 DNA reads as TGTGCCAGCGTCTCAGGGTCACGGGTTAACGAGCAGTACTTC. It specifies CASVSGSRVNEQYF.

The chain employs TRBV20-1 and TRBJ2-5; 12 bases fit TRBD2. Germline CDR1 reads DFQATT; CDR2 reads SNEGSKA (reference sequence). This CDR3 spans 14 amino acids. The ends lost 3 bases at V and 3 bases at J; junction bases unmatched: 2. Here the CDR3 DNA reads TGCAGTGCTAGCTGGACTAGCGGGGAAGAGACCCAGTACTTC. This translates into CSASWTSGEETQYF.

In nucleotides, the CDR3 is TGTGCCAGCAGCCAAGGACCAGGTTTCGAGCAGTACTTC. It specifies CASSQGPGFEQYF. The chain employs TRBV3-1 and TRBJ2-7; no clear D. This CDR3 is built from 13 residues. From germline, CDR1 is LGHDT and CDR2 YNNKEL (reference sequence). Trimming left V 1 base short and J 6 bases short, with 10 bases between.

This clonotype was counted a few times. The chain couples TRBV10-3 to TRBJ1-2; D is ambiguous. Germline CDR1 ENHRY, CDR2 SYGVKD. The V end lost 4 bases, the J end lost 6 bases, and 9 bases lay between the germline ends. The CDR3 is 12 residues long. CDR3 DNA sequence: TGTGCCATCAGTGGTCAAGGGAATGGCTACACCTTC. This encodes CAISGQGNGYTF.

The chain uses TRBV20-1 and TRBJ1-5; 10 bases are a match to TRBD1. Looked up from germline, CDR1 is DFQATT and CDR2 is SNEGSKA (reference sequence). V shed 2 bases, J shed 7 bases, and the junction held 11 bases outside the gene matches. CDR3 length equals 16 residues. Here the CDR3 reads CSARTGGTGARQPQHF. CDR3 sequence (DNA): TGCAGTGCTAGAACTGGAGGGACAGGGGCCAGACAGCCCCAGCATTTT.

This clonotype was seen many times. V gene TRBV29-1 combines with J gene TRBJ2-7; no clear D. This CDR3 has 13 residues. The germline V and J ends were trimmed by 3 bases and 5 bases, with 14 bases remaining between them. Per the germline V gene, CDR1 is SQVTM and CDR2 is ANQGSEA. The CDR3 reads CSVEGLSRDEQYF. The DNA for the CDR3 is TGCAGCGTTGAGGGGTTATCTAGGGACGAGCAGTACTTC.

The chain joins TRBV6-1 to TRBJ1-1; D might be TRBD1 (5 bases). The CDR3 is 15 residues long. Germline V lookup: CDR1 MNHNS, CDR2 SASEGT. V lost 8 bases, J lost 0 bases, and 16 bases lay in between. In nucleotides, the CDR3 is TGTGCCAGCCGGGACGGGGGGATTATGAACACTGAAGCTTTCTTT. Translation: CASRDGGIMNTEAFF.

V gene TRBV29-1 combines with J gene TRBJ2-2; no clear D gene. Per germline, CDR1 SQVTM and CDR2 ANQGSEA. V lost 2 bases and J lost 6, with 10 bases in between. The CDR3 sequence is 13 residues long. The CDR3 DNA sequence: TGCAGCGTTGAACCTAGAAGTCCCGGGGAGCTGTTTTTT. Encoded protein: CSVEPRSPGELFF.

This clonotype was recorded many times. The rearrangement uses TRBV5-1 and TRBJ1-1; D is possibly TRBD1 (5 bases). Trimming removed 3 bases at V and 4 bases at J, with 10 bases between. This CDR3 comprises 13 residues. Germline V gene lookup returns CDR1 SGHRS and CDR2 YFSETQ. Here the CDR3 reads CASSSDGGTEAFF. The CDR3 nucleotides read TGCGCCAGCAGCTCGGACGGGGGCACTGAAGCTTTCTTT.

This clonotype occurred many times. The rearrangement uses TRBV11-2 and TRBJ1-2, with D perhaps TRBD1 (6 bases). V was pared by 0 bases and J by 4 bases, with 12 bases between. CDR3 length: 15 residues. Germline V lookup: CDR1 SGHAT, CDR2 FQNNGV. The CDR3: CASSLDQGIVYGYTF. The CDR3 nucleotides read TGTGCCAGCAGCTTAGATCAGGGGATCGTCTATGGCTACACCTTC.